This T cell receptor beta chain was recovered during a study of control samples from healthy donors and cancer patients. The V segment lost 1 base and the J segment 10 bases; nucleotides outside the gene matches: 8. CDR3 length: 16 amino acids. Germline CDR1 is SNHLY and CDR2 is FYNNEI. The table came from immunoSEQ multiplex PCR; TCRdb's copy has only in-frame clones and leaves some out. The sample has about 190,000 clones; 85% to 95% are singletons. V is TRBV2 and J is TRBJ2-1; 12 nucleotides match TRBD2. This TCR came from a young man in good health. Specimen: blood. CDR3 nucleotide sequence: TGTGCCAGCAGTGAAGAGGGCCCACTAGCGGGGGGCGAGCAGTTCTTC. This encodes CASSEEGPLAGGEQFF.